This TCR beta chain was documented in a study of PD-1 blockade in classical Hodgkin lymphoma. Profiling relied on immunoSEQ multiplex PCR, and the TCRdb table lists in-frame clones only, not all of them. The data hold roughly 24,000 clones, with around 81% observed a single time. With respect to this clone: What it binds is not known.

The CDR3 is 12 residues long. V lost 4 bases and J 6 bases, leaving 10 bases between the germline ends. Germline lookup yields CDR1 LNHDA and CDR2 SQIVND (reference sequence). Brentuximab vedotin exposure varied, and every patient relapsed after autologous stem cell transplantation. Complete response, partial response or progressive disease was recorded as best response. Study-level findings and limits: Complete responders' diversity at baseline resembled that of newly diagnosed patients. According to reports, newly diagnosed patients had lower baseline TCR diversity than healthy donors, and relapsed/refractory patients had lower baseline TCR diversity still. Unlike CD8+ TCR diversity, which did not rise significantly by C4D1, CD4+ TCR diversity did.

Sample: peripheral blood mononuclear cells (PBMCs), taken before the second cycle of nivolumab. The chain couples TRBV19 to TRBJ2-7, with D hard to call. This TCR was recovered from a human donor with classical Hodgkin lymphoma. Here the CDR3 DNA reads TGTGCCAGTAGTAGTGCTTGGGGCGAGCAGTACTTC. Translation: CASSSAWGEQYF. The whole variable domain, filled in from reference TRBV19 and TRBJ2-7, reads DGGITQSPKYLFRKEGQNVTLSCEQNLNHDAMYWYRQDPGQGLRLIYYSQIVNDFQKGDIAEGYSVSREKKESFPLTVTSAQKNPTAFYLCASSSAWGEQYFGPGTRLTVT.